These 7 T cell receptor beta chains were sequenced from one sample in a study of T cells in Graves' hyperthyroidism and ophthalmopathy. The CDR3 regions of TCR beta were amplified from RNA transcripts. TCR CDR3 underwent first-round RT-PCR with the HTBI primer set. TCRdb passed the multiplex PCR reads through MiXCR, listing each CDR3 protein once. The sample includes hundreds of thousands of distinct CDR3 sequences, 20% of them seen just once. The sequenced material came from blood. The source of these receptors is a man younger than 40 with Graves' ophthalmopathy.

This rearrangement joins TRBV7-9 to TRBJ2-3; D is undetermined. This CDR3 region has 16 residues. The germline gives CDR1 SEHNR, CDR2 FQNEAQ (reference sequence). V lost 2 bases and J 1 base, leaving 13 bases between the germline ends. CDR3 protein: CASSLIGATGTDTQYF. The CDR3 nucleotides are TGTGCCAGCAGCTTAATCGGTGCCACAGGCACAGATACGCAGTATTTT. The full variable domain, rest sourced from reference TRBV7-9 and TRBJ2-3, is DTGVSQNPRHKITKRGQNVTFRCDPISEHNRLYWYRQTLGQGPEFLTYFQNEAQLEKSRLLSDRFSAERPKGSFSTLEIQRTEQGDSAMYLCASSLIGATGTDTQYFGPGTRLTVL.

The sample holds many counts of this clonotype. The chain employs TRBV20-1 and TRBJ1-5; D call uncertain. Germline V CDR1 and CDR2: DFQATT, SNEGSKA (reference sequence). This CDR3 is built from 12 residues. Trimming removed 3 bases at V and 0 bases at J, with 3 bases between. The CDR3 region is CSASNSNQPQHF. The CDR3, as DNA: TGCAGTGCTAGTAATAGCAATCAGCCCCAGCATTTT.

This clonotype was seen a handful of times. V usage is TRBV30 and J usage is TRBJ1-1; no reliable D call. Germline loops: CDR1 GTSNPN, CDR2 SVGIG (reference sequence). The CDR3 spans 16 residues. V was trimmed by 3 bases and J by 1 base, leaving 18 bases between them. The CDR3 is CAWRKAAIGGNTEAFF. The CDR3 DNA follows: TGTGCCTGGAGGAAAGCCGCTATCGGTGGGAACACTGAAGCTTTCTTT.

As to this clonotype: Since a much larger clone is just one base distant, this may be a read error. The gene calls are TRBV20-1 and TRBJ1-1; D possibly corresponds to TRBD1 (6 bases). CDR1 and CDR2 from the germline V gene are DFQATT and SNEGSKA (reference sequence). The length of the CDR3 is 14 residues. As DNA, the CDR3 is TGCAGTGCTAGAGATCCTAACCGGGACACTGAAGCTCTCTTT. This translates into CSARDPNRDTEALF.

This clonotype was seen a handful of times. V usage is TRBV2 and J usage is TRBJ2-5; D is uncertain. The CDR3 is 13 residues long. Per germline, CDR1 SNHLY and CDR2 FYNNEI. V lost 7 bases and J lost 7, with 16 bases in between. CDR3 DNA: TGTGCCAGCACCCCTAAGTATCGGCGGACCCAGTACTTC. Protein product: CASTPKYRRTQYF.

The genes are TRBV24-1 and TRBJ1-4; D gene ambiguous. The V and J ends lost 5 bases and 0 bases respectively, with 3 bases between them. This CDR3 comprises 13 residues. The germline V gene has CDR1 KGHDR and CDR2 SFDVKD. The CDR3 reads CATSGSTNEKLFF. DNA for the CDR3: TGTGCCACCAGTGGCTCAACTAATGAAAAACTGTTTTTT.

The gene calls are TRBV5-1 and TRBJ1-5, with D tentatively TRBD1 (6 bases). CDR1 and CDR2 from the germline V gene are SGHRS and YFSETQ. There are 12 residues in the CDR3. Trimming shortened V by 7 bases and J by 10 bases, and 15 bases separated the two germline ends. The CDR3 spells CASRGLCCPQHF. The CDR3, as DNA: TGCGCCAGCCGGGGGCTGTGTTGCCCCCAGCATTTT.